This TCR beta chain was identified during a study of regulatory T cells in long-lasting Graves disease. Overall study results and limits: In persistent patients, shared public clonotypes (roughly 2,800) outnumbered those in new patients (nearly 1,000).

Through Arm-PCR of CDR3 regions and iRepertoire HTBI primers, TCR beta libraries were built. In the authors' methods: Sample data revealed approximately 60 TRBV and 14 TRBJ segments. TCRdb analysed the multiplex PCR reads with MiXCR anew, one entry per CDR3 protein. TCRdb's processing, not the study's, gives the V and J calls here. The sample consists of 580,000 or so distinct CDR3 sequences, about 16% of them appearing once. This clonotype was seen only a few times. The antigen is undetermined. Indicated time point: newly diagnosed GD, antithyroid drugs for less than 3 months. PBMC-extracted RNA yielded the TCR library. Trimming left V 0 bases short and J 7 bases short, with 16 bases between. The CDR3 runs 15 residues. In germline, CDR1 is SGDLS, CDR2 YYNGEE. This sample was shared with a second study, whose subject was T cells in Graves' hyperthyroidism and ophthalmopathy. That paper adds: Most thyroid clonotypes with frequency above 0.001 were detected in blood. Separating ophthalmopathy from stable hyperthyroidism was achieved by a 13 V-J model.

The sequencing here drew on peripheral blood mononuclear cells (PBMCs), taken at new diagnosis, from a patient treated with antithyroid drugs. The TCR sequence derives from a man younger than 35 with Graves disease. The chain links TRBV9 to TRBJ1-2; D remains unclear. CDR3 DNA: TGTGCCAGCAGCGTAGGCGGAGGGATTGCTTCTGGCTACACCTTC. Protein: CASSVGGGIASGYTF.